Reported below is one T cell receptor (beta chain). This clonotype was found a few times. Which antigen it targets is not known. No much larger clone exists at a distance of one base, and base qualities are not known. These data belong to a study of identical twins listed by TCRdb under 2016. About the study as a whole: To test whether fetal clonotypes persist, this study deep-sequenced TCR alpha and beta repertoires from monozygotic twins, from unrelated adults of various ages, and from cord blood. To rule out contamination, replicate twin experiments were performed at different times with different library preparation protocols. Study-level results and caveats: Fewer insertions were carried by abundant cord blood beta clonotypes, a similar but weaker trend appeared in young adult naive repertoires, and no such trend appeared in memory repertoires. A weaker excess of twin sharing was found in beta out-of-frame sequences because the signal-to-noise ratio was lowered by fewer shared sequences. In monozygotic twins, out-of-frame TCR alpha sharing was systematically underestimated by recombination models, although the models agreed with sharing between unrelated individuals. Compared with coincidental sharing between unrelated individuals, out-of-frame TCR alpha sequences shared between twins showed an excess of sequences with low generation probability. Conclusions relied on cross-sectional statistical analysis, since the same donors could not be followed over many years. Invariant T cells such as MAIT and iNKT could partly confound zero-insertion analyses, though diverse VJ usage argued against this for most clonotypes.

Library generation was performed with 5' RACE. Sequencing instrument: Illumina HiSeq 2000. Template switching introduced a universal primer binding site; the final cDNA contained a unique molecular identifier, enabling accurate counting of TCR cDNA molecules. Specific primers in the conserved constant-segment region were used to synthesize first-strand cDNA for the TCR alpha and beta chains. To control for contamination, each cDNA library was double barcoded with a SMART-Mk sample barcode plus Illumina barcodes. TruSeq adapter sequences along with Illumina sample barcodes were introduced in two successive PCR steps. TCR alpha and beta cDNA libraries were sequenced on the Illumina HiSeq platform with custom primers. In the paper's pipeline: Unique molecular identifiers were extracted from raw reads with MiGEC, and CDR3 positions were determined with MiXCR. Recombination models were inferred per individual with the repgenHMM and IGoR tools using an EM algorithm. The tcR package in R was used for shared clonotype analysis, with sharing normalized by the product of cloneset sizes. To study raw recombination free of thymic and clonal selection effects, out-of-frame nonproductive sequences were analyzed. TCRdb reran the public reads through fastp at Q25 and MiXCR, keeping productive beta chains. One record per CDR3 amino acid sequence lists the most common genes and DNA. The V and J calls shown here were made by TCRdb, not taken from the authors' results. The sample records roughly 770,000 distinct CDR3 sequences, 15% to 20% of which are singletons. About 12% of the sample belongs to the ten largest clones.

The CDR3 contains 13 residues, cysteine and phenylalanine counted. Of the read, only the CDR3 DNA is kept; its 39 bases are in frame from base 1. The germline V gene (reference sequence) sets CDR1 to GTSNPN and CDR2 to SVGIG. After removal of 3 bases from V and 7 bases from J, the junction retains 6 bases not matched to a gene. Every donor was a healthy Caucasian. The twin cohort consisted of three pairs of female monozygotic twins, all aged about 18 to 30 years. Peripheral blood mononuclear cells were used as the source from which RNA for TCR libraries was isolated. A further study also used this sample, focusing on T cells expressing NK-cell markers. The second study's authors report: Three sorted T-cell subsets (CD3+CD56+NKG2C+, CD3+CD56+NKG2C- and CD3+CD56-NKG2C+) from about 8 donors had their TCR beta-chain repertoires profiled. Among the eight sequenced donors, seven were HCMV-seropositive and one was HCMV-seronegative. To restrict sorting to alphabetaTCR-expressing T cells, an anti-gammadeltaTCR antibody was added in several experiments. In six donors, the dominant CD3+CD56+NKG2C+ clonotypes ranked among the top 10 CD8+ clonotypes, making up about 1.0-7.5% of CD8+ T cells. Those dominant clonotypes were again the most abundant among CD3+CD56-NKG2C+ cells in several donors, at roughly 25-65%. Whether the expanded NKG2C-expressing T cell clones were specific for HCMV antigens remained unclear. The study sequenced eight donors, all healthy volunteers chosen at random: three men and five women. HCMV-specific IgG was detected in serum with a commercial ELISA kit to determine HCMV serostatus. For a handful of donors, unsorted PBMC were also used to sequence bulk peripheral blood T-cell repertoires. Reads were demultiplexed and grouped by UMI with MIGEC, and clonotypes were assembled and quantified with MiTCR. To remove erroneous sequences, TCR cDNA sequences were retained only when supported by two or more reads. Downstream repertoire analysis used the tcR package, and clonotypes were matched across fractions by CDR3 nucleotide sequence plus V segment. VDJmatch was used to annotate antigen specificity against VDJdb, with one amino acid substitution in CDR3 allowed.

The V gene is TRBV30 and the J gene is TRBJ2-1, with TRBD1 identical over 7 junction bases. The sequenced sample was PBMCs. The receptor was derived from a woman under 30 in good health. The bases are TGTGCCTGGAGCCCGGGACAGCTAAATGAGCAGTTCTTC. It is translated as CAWSPGQLNEQFF.